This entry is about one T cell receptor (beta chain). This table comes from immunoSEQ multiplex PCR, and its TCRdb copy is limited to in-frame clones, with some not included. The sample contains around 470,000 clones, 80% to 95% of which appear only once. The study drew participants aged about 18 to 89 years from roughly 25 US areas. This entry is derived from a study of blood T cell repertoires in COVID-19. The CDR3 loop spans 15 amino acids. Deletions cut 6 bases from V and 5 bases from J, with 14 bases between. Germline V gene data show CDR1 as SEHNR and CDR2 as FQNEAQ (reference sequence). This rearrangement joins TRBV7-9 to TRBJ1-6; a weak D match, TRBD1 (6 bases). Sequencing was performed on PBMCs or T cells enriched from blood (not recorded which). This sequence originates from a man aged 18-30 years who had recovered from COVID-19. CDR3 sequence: CASRPGTPNNSPLHF. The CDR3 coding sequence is TGTGCCAGCAGGCCCGGGACACCCAATAATTCACCCCTCCACTTT.